This entry describes one TCR beta chain. Trimming removed 5 bases at V and 0 bases at J, with 13 bases between. The CDR3 contains 15 residues. Germline lookup yields CDR1 MDHEN and CDR2 SYDVKM. This sample was included in a study of control samples from healthy donors and cancer patients. The method was immunoSEQ multiplex PCR; TCRdb's version includes in-frame clones alone and lacks a portion of them. This repertoire shows approximately 220,000 clones, roughly 94% found once; its top ten account for roughly 1.6%. The rearrangement uses TRBV28 and TRBJ1-1; D perhaps matches TRBD1 (5 bases). Sequencing was done on a sample of blood. This TCR was sampled from a man aged 45-65 years in good health. The CDR3 reads CASSRGGGLNTEAFF. CDR3 DNA: TGTGCCAGCAGTCGCGGGGGGGGTTTGAACACTGAAGCTTTCTTT. Complete variable domain (other parts from reference TRBV28 and TRBJ1-1): DVKVTQSSRYLVKRTGEKVFLECVQDMDHENMFWYRQDPGLGLRLIYFSYDVKMKEKGDIPEGYSVSREKKERFSLILESASTNQTSMYLCASSRGGGLNTEAFFGQGTRLTVV.